This T cell receptor beta chain was documented in a study of T-cell memory formation after mild COVID-19. Study overall: Largely, the TCR clusters proved donor specific. Study results and limitations: SARS-CoV-2 specificity was not confirmed for second-wave clones peaking on day 37. Some responding clones appeared in pre-infection memory, suggesting cross-reactive memory joined.

On this clonotype itself: The antigen remains undetermined.

One entry per CDR3 protein, called by TCRdb with MiXCR from the 5' RACE reads. Here the sample spans around 250,000 distinct CDR3 sequences, 16% being singletons. V was shortened by 5 bases and J by 7 bases, with 18 bases between the two germline ends. The germline V gene encodes CDR1 SGHTA and CDR2 FQGNSA. The CDR3 is made up of 15 amino acids. This clonotype originated in a young man who had mild COVID-19 (a few samples of this study predate the infection). Cell type and time point are not known. Sequencing was performed on PBMCs or a T cell subset sorted from them (not recorded which). This chain joins TRBV7-2 and TRBJ1-5; tentative D call: TRBD1 (6 bases). The CDR3 DNA is TGTGCCAGCAGCCGGGGGGGCAGGGGTTACCAGCCCCAGCATTTT. This sequence encodes CASSRGGRGYQPQHF. The full variable domain, with the rest looked up from reference TRBV7-2 and TRBJ1-5, is GAGVSQSPSNKVTEKGKDVELRCDPISGHTALYWYRQSLGQGLEFLIYFQGNSAPDKSGLPSDRFSAERTGGSVSTLTIQRTQQEDSAVYLCASSRGGRGYQPQHFGDGTRLSIL.